The 10 T cell receptor beta chains listed next were all sequenced from one sample in a study of spatial heterogeneity in lung cancer. TCRdb reanalysed the 5' RACE reads using MiXCR and keeps one entry per CDR3 protein. Of approximately 7,100 distinct CDR3 sequences listed, about 4% were seen once; the top ten hold over 20%. The time point: sample taken at primary tumor resection. Whole RNA from tumor, nontumor lung or frozen PBMC was sequenced unsorted. This specimen was normal lung tissue next to the tumor, taken at surgery. These receptors were collected from a female donor with early-stage non-small cell lung cancer.

This clonotype appeared many times. This chain joins TRBV20-1 and TRBJ2-3; 8 bases align to TRBD2. CDR1 is DFQATT, CDR2 SNEGSKA, per germline (reference sequence). There are 15 residues in the CDR3. V gave up 3 bases and J gave up 1 base; unmatched junction bases: 6. CDR3 nucleotides: TGCAGTGCTAGCGGGACTAGTTCGGGCACAGATACGCAGTATTTT. It is translated as CSASGTSSGTDTQYF.

This clonotype was recorded at least ten times. The chain has TRBV10-1 and TRBJ1-1; TRBD1 matches 8 bases. In germline, CDR1 is WNHNN, CDR2 SYGVQD (reference sequence). The V gene end was trimmed by 5 bases and the J gene end by 9 bases; junction bases not matched to a gene: 8. The CDR3 runs 13 residues. The CDR3 bases are TGCGCCAGCAGTTCGGGGGGGACAGGTAAAGCTTTCTTT. Protein: CASSSGGTGKAFF.

This clonotype ranks as medium-sized. The rearrangement joins TRBV7-2 to TRBJ2-3; 14 bases match TRBD2. V gave up 6 bases and J gave up 5 bases; unmatched junction bases: 4. The V gene's germline CDR1 is SGHTA and CDR2 FQGNSA. CDR3 length equals 15 residues. The CDR3 DNA reads as TGTGCCAGCAGAGGGACTAGCGGGGGAGGAGATACGCAGTATTTT. Translation gives CASRGTSGGGDTQYF.

This clonotype has at least ten counts. J is TRBJ1-6 and V is TRBV7-8; D gene ambiguous. Germline CDR1 and CDR2: SGHVS and FQNEAQ. Trimming left V 5 bases short and J 0 bases short, with 5 bases between. The CDR3 consists of 14 residues. As DNA, the CDR3 is TGTGCCAGCAGCCCCGCCTCCTATAATTCACCCCTCCACTTT. This codes for CASSPASYNSPLHF.

By sample share, this clonotype is medium-sized. This chain uses TRBV20-1 with TRBJ2-7; TRBD1 aligns across 8 bases. J gave up 6 bases and V 6 bases, and 13 bases lay outside the gene matches. The CDR3 totals 14 residues. The germline CDR1 and CDR2 sequences are DFQATT and SNEGSKA (reference sequence). The CDR3 is CSAHRGQVDREQYF. The CDR3 DNA follows: TGCAGTGCCCATAGGGGACAGGTTGATCGCGAGCAGTACTTC.

Ten or more counts support this clonotype. The V gene is TRBV7-9, the J gene TRBJ1-1; possible D gene TRBD1, 5 bases. The V gene lost 5 bases and the J gene lost 6 bases, with 16 bases spanning the gap. Per the germline V gene, CDR1 is SEHNR and CDR2 is FQNEAQ (reference sequence). This CDR3 spans 14 amino acids. The CDR3 region is CASSGGSGTAEAFF. CDR3 DNA sequence: TGTGCCAGCAGCGGGGGGTCAGGAACTGCTGAAGCTTTCTTT.

The table lists this clonotype with many counts. The rearrangement links TRBV12-3 or TRBV12-4 to TRBJ2-7; D tentatively reads TRBD1 or TRBD2 (5 bases each). This CDR3 comprises 13 residues. The germline V and J ends were trimmed by 7 bases and 0 bases, with 10 bases remaining between them. CDR3: CASTPGPSYEQYF. The CDR3 coding sequence is TGTGCCAGCACCCCGGGACCCTCCTACGAGCAGTACTTC.

This clonotype is medium-sized. This chain links TRBV10-2 with TRBJ2-7; 8 bases are a match to TRBD1. With V trimmed by 3 bases and J by 5 bases, 12 bases remained unmatched. The CDR3 runs 16 residues. Germline V gives CDR1 WSHSY, CDR2 SAAADI. The DNA of the CDR3 is TGCGCCAGCAGTGATGACAGGGGAGGCAAGGGGAACGAGCAGTACTTC. Amino acids: CASSDDRGGKGNEQYF.

This clonotype was recorded many times. CDR3 residues: CASSLTGTEFSGANVLTF. In DNA, the CDR3 is TGTGCCAGCAGCTTAACAGGGACAGAGTTCTCTGGGGCCAACGTCCTGACTTTC. The rearrangement uses TRBV7-3 and TRBJ2-6, with 7 bases that match TRBD1. Germline V CDR1 and CDR2: SGHTA, FQGTGA. With 0 bases clipped from V and 0 bases from J, the junction kept 5 bases outside the gene matches. The CDR3 is 18 amino acids.

In its sample, this clonotype was seen once. CDR3 DNA sequence: TGTGCCAGCAGCCAAATCCTGGGGTCCTACGAGCAGTACTTC. It is translated as CASSQILGSYEQYF. The chain has TRBV11-1 and TRBJ2-7; D call uncertain. This CDR3 region has 14 residues. Per the germline V gene, CDR1 is SGHAT and CDR2 is FQDESV (reference sequence). The ends were cut back, 5 bases at V and 1 base at J, with 12 bases in the middle.